The present T cell receptor beta chain was sequenced within a study of T cell changes during pregnancy in multiple sclerosis. This clone was observed once. Libraries were prepared by immunoSEQ multiplex PCR; TCRdb keeps only in-frame clonotypes and omits some of them. The sample records about 36,000 clones, about 88% being singletons. Deletions cut 2 bases from V and 4 bases from J, with 15 bases between. Germline CDR1 and CDR2: SGHRS and YFSETQ. The CDR3 has 16 amino acids. The V and J genes are TRBV5-1 and TRBJ2-2, with D perhaps matching TRBD2 (6 bases). The origin of this receptor is a female donor with multiple sclerosis, enrolled in a pregnancy study. Sequencing used CD8+ T cells from peripheral blood mononuclear cells, obtained in the third trimester of pregnancy. The CDR3 nucleotides read TGCGCCAGCAGCTTCGTAACGGGGGTGGTCACCGGGGAGCTGTTTTTT. Its protein is CASSFVTGVVTGELFF.